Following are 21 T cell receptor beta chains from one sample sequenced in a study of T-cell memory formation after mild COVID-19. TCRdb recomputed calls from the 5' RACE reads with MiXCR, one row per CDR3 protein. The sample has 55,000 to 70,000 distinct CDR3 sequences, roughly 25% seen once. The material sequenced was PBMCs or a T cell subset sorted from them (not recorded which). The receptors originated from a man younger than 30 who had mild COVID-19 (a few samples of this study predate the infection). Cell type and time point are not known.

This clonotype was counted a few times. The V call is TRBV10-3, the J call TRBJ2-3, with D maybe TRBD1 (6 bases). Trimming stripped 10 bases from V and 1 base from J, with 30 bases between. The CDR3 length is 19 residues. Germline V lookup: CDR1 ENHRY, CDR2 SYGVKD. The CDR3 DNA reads TGTGCCACCGGGCCATCTACAGGGTCGCAAGGGTCCCGCACAGATACGCAGTATTTT. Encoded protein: CATGPSTGSQGSRTDTQYF.

DNA of the CDR3: TGTGCCATCAGTGAGGGACAGGGGCACGAGCAGTACGTC. Translation: CAISEGQGHEQYV. The chain is built from TRBV10-3 and TRBJ2-7, with 9 bases identical to TRBD1. V gave up 2 bases and J gave up 5 bases; unmatched junction bases: 1. CDR3 length: 13 residues. Germline CDR1 is ENHRY and CDR2 is SYGVKD.

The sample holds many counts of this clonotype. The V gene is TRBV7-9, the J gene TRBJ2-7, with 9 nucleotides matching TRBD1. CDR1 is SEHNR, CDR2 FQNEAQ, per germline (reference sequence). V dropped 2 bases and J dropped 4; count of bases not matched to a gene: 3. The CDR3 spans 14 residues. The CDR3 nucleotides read TGTGCCAGCAGCTTAACAGGGGGCGCTTACGAGCAGTACTTC. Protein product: CASSLTGGAYEQYF.

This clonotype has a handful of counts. The CDR3 DNA sequence: TGTGCCAGCAGCTTGGAACAGGGAGTGGGGGAGCTGTTTTTT. This codes for CASSLEQGVGELFF. This sequence joins TRBV7-6 and TRBJ2-2, with D perhaps TRBD1 (6 bases). The V end lost 3 bases, the J end lost 8 bases, and 13 bases lay between the germline ends. Germline assignment: CDR1 SGHVS and CDR2 FNYEAQ. CDR3 length: 14 residues. The full variable domain, its missing parts supplied by reference TRBV7-6 and TRBJ2-2, is GAGVSQSPRYKVTKRGQDVALRCDPISGHVSLYWYRQALGQGPEFLTYFNYEAQQDKSGLPNDRFSAERPEGSISTLTIQRTEQRDSAMYRCASSLEQGVGELFFGEGSRLTVL.

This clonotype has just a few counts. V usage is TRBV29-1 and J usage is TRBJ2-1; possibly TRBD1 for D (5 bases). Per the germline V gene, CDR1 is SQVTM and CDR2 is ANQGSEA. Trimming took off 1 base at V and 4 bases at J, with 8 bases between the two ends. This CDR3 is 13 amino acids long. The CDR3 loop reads CSVEVQDYNEQFF. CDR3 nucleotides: TGCAGCGTTGAAGTACAGGATTACAATGAGCAGTTCTTC.

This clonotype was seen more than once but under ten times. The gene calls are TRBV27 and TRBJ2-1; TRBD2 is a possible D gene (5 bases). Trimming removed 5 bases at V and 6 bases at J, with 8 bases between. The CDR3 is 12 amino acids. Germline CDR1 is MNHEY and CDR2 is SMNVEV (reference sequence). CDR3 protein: CASSRGLNEQFF. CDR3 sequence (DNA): TGTGCCAGCAGTCGTGGACTCAATGAGCAGTTCTTC.

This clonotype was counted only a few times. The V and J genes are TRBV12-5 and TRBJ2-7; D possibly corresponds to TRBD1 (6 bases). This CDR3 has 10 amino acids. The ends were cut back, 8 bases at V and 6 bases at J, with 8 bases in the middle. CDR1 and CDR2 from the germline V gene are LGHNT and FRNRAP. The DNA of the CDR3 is TGTGCTAGTCTCAGGGGCGAGCAGTACGTC. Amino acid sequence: CASLRGEQYV.

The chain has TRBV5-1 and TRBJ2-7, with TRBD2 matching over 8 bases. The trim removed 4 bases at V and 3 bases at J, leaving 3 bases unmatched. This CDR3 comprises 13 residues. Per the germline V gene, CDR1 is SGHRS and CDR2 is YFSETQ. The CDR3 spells CASSQGLDYEQYF. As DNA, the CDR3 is TGCGCCAGCAGCCAGGGACTAGACTACGAGCAGTACTTC.

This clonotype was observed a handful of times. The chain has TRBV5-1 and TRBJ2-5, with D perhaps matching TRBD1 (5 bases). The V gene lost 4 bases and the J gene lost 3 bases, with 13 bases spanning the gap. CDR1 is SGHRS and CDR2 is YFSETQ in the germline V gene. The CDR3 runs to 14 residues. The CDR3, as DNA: TGCGCCAGCAGCACAGGCGTTAGGGAAGAGACCCAGTACTTC. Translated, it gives CASSTGVREETQYF.

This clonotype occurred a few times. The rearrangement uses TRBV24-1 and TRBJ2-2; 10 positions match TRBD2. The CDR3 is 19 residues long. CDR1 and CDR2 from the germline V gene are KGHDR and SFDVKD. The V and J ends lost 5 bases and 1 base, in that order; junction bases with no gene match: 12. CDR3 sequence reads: CATSAQTASGGLNTGELFF. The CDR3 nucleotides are TGTGCCACCAGTGCCCAGACGGCTAGCGGGGGCCTGAACACCGGGGAGCTGTTTTTT.

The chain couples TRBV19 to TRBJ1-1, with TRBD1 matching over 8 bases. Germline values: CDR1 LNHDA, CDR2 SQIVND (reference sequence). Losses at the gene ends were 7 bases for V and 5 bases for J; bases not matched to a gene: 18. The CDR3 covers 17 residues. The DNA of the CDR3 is TGTGCCAGTACCCCCTATGTCGGGCAGGGGGCGCGGACTGAAGCTTTCTTT. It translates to CASTPYVGQGARTEAFF.

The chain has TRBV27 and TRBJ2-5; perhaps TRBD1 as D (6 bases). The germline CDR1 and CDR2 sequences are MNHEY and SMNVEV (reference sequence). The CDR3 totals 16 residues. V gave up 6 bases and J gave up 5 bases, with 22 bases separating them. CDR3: CASSPDRVSRGETQYF. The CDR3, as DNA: TGTGCCAGCAGCCCGGACCGGGTCTCGAGGGGGGAGACCCAGTACTTC.

The CDR3 is CASRSRTGPQVALFF. In DNA form, the CDR3 reads TGTGCAAGTCGCTCCAGGACAGGTCCCCAGGTAGCACTGTTTTTT. The chain carries TRBV12-2 and TRBJ1-4; the table's TRBD1 call for D was not verified on the DNA. TRBV12-2 is flagged as a pseudogene. CDR3 length: 15 amino acids.

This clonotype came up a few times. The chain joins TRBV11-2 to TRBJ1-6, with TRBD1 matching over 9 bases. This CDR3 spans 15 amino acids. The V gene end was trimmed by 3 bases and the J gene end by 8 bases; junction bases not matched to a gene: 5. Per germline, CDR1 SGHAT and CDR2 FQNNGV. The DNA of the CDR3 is TGTGCCAGCAGCTTTCCCGGGACAGGGTATTCACCCCTCCACTTT. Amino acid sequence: CASSFPGTGYSPLHF.

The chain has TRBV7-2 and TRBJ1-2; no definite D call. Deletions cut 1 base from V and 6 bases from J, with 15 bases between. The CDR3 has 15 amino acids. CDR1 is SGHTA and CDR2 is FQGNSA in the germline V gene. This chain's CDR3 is CASSLDRVDRDGYTF. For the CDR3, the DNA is TGTGCCAGCAGCTTAGATAGGGTGGATAGAGATGGCTACACCTTC.

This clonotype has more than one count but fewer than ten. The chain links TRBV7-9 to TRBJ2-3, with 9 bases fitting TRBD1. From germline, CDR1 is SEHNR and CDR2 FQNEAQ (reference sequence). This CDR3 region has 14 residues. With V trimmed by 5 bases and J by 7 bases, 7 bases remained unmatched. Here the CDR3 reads CASSPRTGENTQYF. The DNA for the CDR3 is TGTGCCAGCAGCCCTCGGACAGGGGAGAATACGCAGTATTTT.

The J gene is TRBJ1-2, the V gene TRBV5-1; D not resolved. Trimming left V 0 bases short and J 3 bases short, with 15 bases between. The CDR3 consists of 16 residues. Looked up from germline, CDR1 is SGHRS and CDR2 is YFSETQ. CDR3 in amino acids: CASSLDFGRKDYGYTF. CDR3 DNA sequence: TGCGCCAGCAGCTTGGACTTCGGCAGGAAGGACTATGGCTACACCTTC.

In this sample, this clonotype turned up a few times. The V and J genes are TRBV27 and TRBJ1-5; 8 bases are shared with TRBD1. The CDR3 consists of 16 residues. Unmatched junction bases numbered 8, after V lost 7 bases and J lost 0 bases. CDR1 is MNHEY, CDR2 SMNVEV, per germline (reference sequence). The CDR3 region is CASKPTGDDSNQPQHF. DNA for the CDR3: TGTGCCAGCAAGCCGACAGGGGACGATAGCAATCAGCCCCAGCATTTT.

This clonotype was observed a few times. The CDR3 sequence is CASSAANTGELFF. The CDR3 region has the DNA TGCGCCAGCAGCGCCGCGAACACCGGGGAGCTGTTTTTT. The gene calls are TRBV4-1 and TRBJ2-2; D is uncertain. The V gene lost 5 bases and the J gene lost 0 bases, with 4 bases spanning the gap. This CDR3 has 13 amino acids. CDR1 is MGHRA and CDR2 is YSYEKL in the germline V gene.

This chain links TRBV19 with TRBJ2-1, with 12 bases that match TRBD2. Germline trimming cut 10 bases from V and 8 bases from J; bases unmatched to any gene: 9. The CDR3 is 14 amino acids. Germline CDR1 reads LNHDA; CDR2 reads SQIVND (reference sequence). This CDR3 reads CATAPSGGAHEQFF. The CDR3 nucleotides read TGTGCCACCGCCCCTAGCGGGGGGGCTCATGAGCAGTTCTTC. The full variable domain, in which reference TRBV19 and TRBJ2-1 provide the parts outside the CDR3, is DGGITQSPKYLFRKEGQNVTLSCEQNLNHDAMYWYRQDPGQGLRLIYYSQIVNDFQKGDIAEGYSVSREKKESFPLTVTSAQKNPTAFYLCATAPSGGAHEQFFGPGTRLTVL.

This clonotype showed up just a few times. The CDR3 coding sequence is TGTGCCAGTAGTATCGGGGGGGGATTATACAATGAGCAGTTCTTC. Amino acid sequence: CASSIGGGLYNEQFF. V and J are TRBV19 and TRBJ2-1; 8 nucleotides align to TRBD2. The V gene end was trimmed by 3 bases and the J gene end by 4 bases; junction bases not matched to a gene: 5. Germline values: CDR1 LNHDA, CDR2 SQIVND (reference sequence). There are 15 residues in the CDR3.